One sample yielded the 20 T cell receptor beta chains listed below, sequenced in a study of blood T cells in healthy people across ages. The authors ran a second PCR of 7 to 11 cycles using a sample-barcoded 5' primer and a J-beta primer mix. TCRdb recomputed calls from the 5' RACE reads with MiXCR, one row per CDR3 protein. This sample yields more than 1,000,000 distinct CDR3 sequences, of which under 30% are seen a single time; 0.65% to 0.95% belongs to the top ten. This sample also appeared in a second study, on T cells of mothers and their children.

Sequences were obtained from blood. The receptors come from a girl between 2 and 10 years old in good health.

This clonotype appeared a few times. The chain uses TRBV20-1 and TRBJ1-1, with D tentatively TRBD1 (5 bases). The CDR3 is made up of 13 amino acids. V lost 6 bases and J 1 base, leaving 12 bases between the germline ends. The germline V gene encodes CDR1 DFQATT and CDR2 SNEGSKA (reference sequence). In DNA, the CDR3 is TGCAGTGCCATCGGGACGGAGAACACTGAAGCTTTCTTT. It specifies CSAIGTENTEAFF.

This chain joins TRBV5-1 and TRBJ2-5; TRBD2 agrees at 7 bases. The CDR3 covers 14 residues. The germline CDR1 and CDR2 sequences are SGHRS and YFSETQ. Trimming took 2 bases from V and 5 from J; bases not matched to a gene: 6. CDR3 sequence (DNA): TGCGCCAGCAGCTTCGCGATAGCGGGTGAGACCCAGTACTTC. Its protein is CASSFAIAGETQYF.

The chain links TRBV20-1 to TRBJ2-5; tentatively, D is TRBD1 or TRBD2 (5 bases each). The ends were cut back, 0 bases at V and 5 bases at J, with 25 bases in the middle. CDR3 length: 18 residues. Germline CDR1 and CDR2: DFQATT and SNEGSKA (reference sequence). The CDR3 reads CSARDQRGTHLRSETQYF. CDR3 nucleotide sequence: TGCAGTGCTAGAGATCAGAGGGGAACCCACCTCCGATCGGAGACCCAGTACTTC.

This clonotype was recorded a few times. One junction end disagrees with the germline gene, perhaps due to a read error. The chain joins TRBV24-1 to TRBJ2-5; D unresolved. The J call is doubtful: the DNA matches TRBJ2-1 better. The CDR3 totals 14 residues. Germline CDR1 reads KGHDR; CDR2 reads SFDVKD. CDR3 sequence: CAASDFGSQARQFF. CDR3 nucleotide sequence: TGTGCCGCCAGTGATTTCGGGTCGCAGGCACGGCAGTTCTTC.

This clonotype came up a few times. This chain links TRBV21-1 with TRBJ2-5; the table's TRBD2 call for D was not verified on the DNA. The end of the DNA fits TRBJ2-1 better, so the J call may be wrong. TRBV21-1 is a listed pseudogene. The CDR3 has 16 residues. CDR3 in DNA: TGTGCCAGCAGCAAATCCTCTCTTAGGACTAGCGATGAGCAGTTCTTC. Translating it yields CASSKSSLRTSDEQFF.

This rearrangement joins TRBV7-3 to TRBJ2-6; the D gene is possibly TRBD1 (6 bases). Germline CDR1 and CDR2: SGHTA and FQGTGA. There are 15 residues in the CDR3. With 6 bases removed from V and 2 bases from J, the gap between germline ends came to 11 bases. The CDR3 region is CASSLTGTGANVLTF. CDR3 coding DNA: TGTGCCAGCAGTCTTACAGGGACTGGGGCCAACGTCCTGACTTTC.

V gene TRBV20-1 combines with J gene TRBJ2-5; 12 bases are shared with TRBD2. The CDR3 sequence is 16 residues long. Germline values: CDR1 DFQATT, CDR2 SNEGSKA (reference sequence). V was clipped by 4 bases and J by 3 bases; unmatched bases: 9. The CDR3 coding sequence is TGCAGTGCTAACGCAAGACTAGCGGGAGTGGAAGAGACCCAGTACTTC. This encodes CSANARLAGVEETQYF.

The V gene is TRBV7-2, the J gene TRBJ1-6, with 7 bases fitting TRBD1. The trim removed 4 bases at V and 10 bases at J, leaving 10 bases unmatched. The CDR3 length is 15 residues. Germline V gene data show CDR1 as SGHTA and CDR2 as FQGNSA. The CDR3 DNA reads as TGTGCCAGCAGCTCCCAATCGGGGGGACAGTCACCCCTCCACTTT. Amino acids: CASSSQSGGQSPLHF. Together with reference TRBV7-2 and TRBJ1-6, the CDR3 gives the full variable domain: GAGVSQSPSNKVTEKGKDVELRCDPISGHTALYWYRQSLGQGLEFLIYFQGNSAPDKSGLPSDRFSAERTGGSVSTLTIQRTQQEDSAVYLCASSSQSGGQSPLHFGNGTRLTVT.

The chain carries TRBV7-2 and TRBJ2-7; possible D gene TRBD2, 7 bases. V was clipped by 1 base and J by 6 bases, with 16 bases between them. Germline loops: CDR1 SGHTA, CDR2 FQGNSA. The CDR3 length is 15 residues. CDR3 nucleotide sequence: TGTGCCAGCAGCTTAGTAGCAAGGGGGGGGGTCGAGCAGTACTTC. This encodes CASSLVARGGVEQYF.

V and J are TRBV29-1 and TRBJ2-7; D may be TRBD1 (5 bases). The CDR3 length is 12 residues. Germline values: CDR1 SQVTM, CDR2 ANQGSEA. The CDR3 sequence is CSVQGLTYEQYF. The CDR3 region has the DNA TGCAGTGTCCAGGGTTTGACCTACGAGCAGTACTTC.

V is TRBV2 and J is TRBJ2-5; tentative D call: TRBD2 (5 bases). The better agreement between TRBJ2-1 and the DNA end casts doubt on the J call. The CDR3 extends over 12 amino acids. Per germline, CDR1 SNHLY and CDR2 FYNNEI. CDR3 protein: CASSDSGLEQFF. Written as DNA, the CDR3 is TGTGCCAGCAGTGACTCCGGACTTGAGCAGTTCTTC.

Only a few counts were recorded for this clonotype. V usage is TRBV7-9 and J usage is TRBJ2-2; D may be TRBD2 (6 bases). With 2 bases removed from V and 10 bases from J, the gap between germline ends came to 20 bases. Germline CDR1 SEHNR, CDR2 FQNEAQ (reference sequence). This CDR3 contains 16 residues. In nucleotides, the CDR3 is TGTGCCAGCAGCTTACCCCGGGGAGGTCTGGGCCAGGAGCTGTTTTTT. Protein: CASSLPRGGLGQELFF.

V gene TRBV3-1 combines with J gene TRBJ2-1; 10 positions agree with TRBD2. Germline lookup yields CDR1 LGHDT and CDR2 YNNKEL (reference sequence). The CDR3 extends over 16 amino acids. V lost 0 bases, J lost 5 bases, and 4 bases stayed unmatched. CDR3 DNA sequence: TGTGCCAGCAGCCAAGATGCTAGCGGGGGACACAATGAGCAGTTCTTC. Protein: CASSQDASGGHNEQFF.

This clonotype was seen a few times. This chain uses TRBV2 with TRBJ2-1; 8 bases are a match to TRBD2. Trimming took 0 bases from V and 8 from J; bases not matched to a gene: 9. CDR1 is SNHLY and CDR2 is FYNNEI in the germline V gene. CDR3 length equals 16 residues. CDR3 nucleotides: TGTGCCAGCAGTGAAGCGATCACTAGCGGAAAATATGAGCAGTTCTTC. It specifies CASSEAITSGKYEQFF.

J is TRBJ2-2 and V is TRBV28; D is possibly TRBD1 (5 bases). Deletions cut 2 bases from V and 3 bases from J, with 7 bases between. This CDR3 has 14 residues. Germline CDR1 reads MDHEN; CDR2 reads SYDVKM. The chain's CDR3 is CASSLQQDTGELFF. CDR3 nucleotides: TGTGCCAGCAGTTTACAACAGGACACCGGGGAGCTGTTTTTT.

The sample holds one count of this clonotype. V is TRBV20-1 and J is TRBJ2-7, with TRBD2 identical over 11 bases. The ends lost 5 bases at V and 4 bases at J; junction bases unmatched: 10. Germline-derived CDR1 and CDR2 are DFQATT and SNEGSKA (reference sequence). The CDR3 has 15 residues. In DNA, the CDR3 is TGCAGTGCTCGGACTAGCGGGCGGCCTGGGTACGAGCAGTACTTC. Its protein is CSARTSGRPGYEQYF.

The rearrangement links TRBV3-1 to TRBJ1-1, with unresolved D. Germline V lookup: CDR1 LGHDT, CDR2 YNNKEL (reference sequence). With 1 base removed from V and 3 bases from J, the gap between germline ends came to 9 bases. The CDR3 runs to 14 residues. The DNA for the CDR3 is TGTGCCAGCAGCCAAGTGATTTGGGACACTGAAGCTTTCTTT. Its translation is CASSQVIWDTEAFF.

This rearrangement joins TRBV20-1 to TRBJ1-1; TRBD1 agrees at 11 bases. The germline V gene has CDR1 DFQATT and CDR2 SNEGSKA (reference sequence). This CDR3 has 17 amino acids. The trim removed 0 bases at V and 2 bases at J, leaving 8 bases unmatched. CDR3 region: CSARERTGGWGNTEAFF. The DNA for the CDR3 is TGCAGTGCTAGAGAAAGGACAGGGGGCTGGGGAAACACTGAAGCTTTCTTT.

There are a few counts of this clonotype. V is TRBV29-1 and J is TRBJ1-1; D is unresolved. V shed 5 bases and J shed 0 bases, with 4 bases lying between them. Germline values: CDR1 SQVTM, CDR2 ANQGSEA. The CDR3 runs 11 residues. CDR3 amino acids: CSVKLNTEAFF. CDR3 DNA: TGCAGCGTTAAACTGAACACTGAAGCTTTCTTT.

The V and J genes are TRBV7-9 and TRBJ2-5; 8 positions agree with TRBD2. The CDR3 is 15 amino acids. The V gene end was trimmed by 5 bases and the J gene end by 0 bases; junction bases not matched to a gene: 5. Germline CDR1 SEHNR, CDR2 FQNEAQ (reference sequence). CDR3 amino acids: CASSPTGGDQETQYF. In DNA form, the CDR3 reads TGTGCCAGCAGCCCCACGGGAGGGGACCAAGAGACCCAGTACTTC.